Below, 22 T cell receptor beta chains from the same sample are listed, as sequenced in a study of T cell responses to AZD1222 COVID-19 vaccine. Sequenced by immunoSEQ multiplex PCR; TCRdb stores in-frame clones only, minus some. The table lists around 87,000 clones, around 89% of them singletons. The material was peripheral blood, obtained 28 days after the second AZD1222 dose. These receptors were taken from an adult who received the AZD1222 COVID-19 vaccine.

The chain carries TRBV5-1 and TRBJ2-7; the D call may be TRBD1 or TRBD2 (5 bases each). Per the germline V gene, CDR1 is SGHRS and CDR2 is YFSETQ. The CDR3 extends over 14 amino acids. V lost 3 bases and J lost 2, with 12 bases in between. The CDR3 DNA reads as TGCGCCAGCAGCTCCCGGGACGAACCCTACGAGCAGTACTTC. As protein: CASSSRDEPYEQYF.

This clone was recorded once. The chain couples TRBV7-8 to TRBJ1-5; D is perhaps TRBD1 (5 bases). Germline CDR1 SGHVS, CDR2 FQNEAQ. CDR3 length: 17 amino acids. Between the trimmed V and J ends, which lost 4 bases and 6 bases, there was a span of 22 bases. This CDR3 is CASSSRDGANLGQPQHF. DNA for the CDR3: TGTGCCAGCAGCTCCAGGGACGGGGCAAATCTGGGTCAGCCCCAGCATTTT.

The chain couples TRBV6-2 or TRBV6-3 to TRBJ2-1; a possible D gene is TRBD2 (5 bases). The length of the CDR3 is 16 residues. The germline V and J ends were trimmed by 2 bases and 6 bases, with 17 bases remaining between them. CDR1 is MNHEY and CDR2 is SVGEGT in the germline V gene. The CDR3 region is CASSYPRVVALNEQFF. CDR3 bases: TGTGCCAGCAGTTACCCCCGGGTGGTAGCGCTCAATGAGCAGTTCTTC.

This chain's CDR3 is CASSLGWGDEKLFF. CDR3 DNA: TGTGCCAGCAGCTTAGGCTGGGGTGATGAAAAACTGTTTTTT. The chain links TRBV7-8 to TRBJ1-4, with D hard to call. The CDR3 loop spans 14 amino acids. V was cut by 1 base and J by 6 bases, with 9 bases left in between. Germline-derived CDR1 and CDR2 are SGHVS and FQNEAQ.

The chain is built from TRBV3-1 (or the pseudogene TRBV3-2) and TRBJ2-3; TRBD2 matches at 8 bases. The CDR3 is 14 residues long. CDR1 is LGHDT and CDR2 is YNNKEL in the germline V gene (reference sequence). Trimming removed 6 bases from V and 4 bases from J; junction bases left unmatched: 6. The CDR3 DNA reads as TGTGCCAGCAGTCGAAGCGGGAGTTCAGATACGCAGTATTTT. It is translated as CASSRSGSSDTQYF.

This chain links TRBV6-5 with TRBJ2-2, with 8 bases that match TRBD1. V gave up 7 bases and J gave up 6 bases; unmatched junction bases: 7. CDR1 is MNHEY and CDR2 is SVGAGI in the germline V gene. The CDR3 is 14 residues long. Here the CDR3 DNA reads TGTGCCAGCAAACGGGACAGGAAGGCCGGGGAGCTGTTTTTT. This codes for CASKRDRKAGELFF.

The chain couples TRBV30 to TRBJ1-1; D is possibly TRBD1 (6 bases). The V end was cut by 3 bases, the J end by 3 bases, with 11 bases between. This CDR3 has 13 residues. In germline, CDR1 is GTSNPN, CDR2 SVGIG (reference sequence). This CDR3 is CAWRTGPHTEAFF. As DNA, the CDR3 is TGTGCCTGGAGGACAGGACCACACACTGAAGCTTTCTTT.

The chain couples TRBV29-1 to TRBJ1-1, with TRBD1 identical over 8 bases. From germline, CDR1 is SQVTM and CDR2 ANQGSEA. The junction had 10 bases not matched to a gene; V was cut back by 2 bases and J by 5 bases. This CDR3 comprises 15 residues. Here the CDR3 reads CSVEPRTGRGTEAFF. The CDR3 nucleotides are TGCAGCGTTGAACCCCGGACAGGGAGGGGTACTGAAGCTTTCTTT.

The J gene is TRBJ2-1, the V gene TRBV12-3 or TRBV12-4; D is possibly TRBD2 (5 bases). V was shortened by 3 bases and J by 8 bases, with 11 bases between the two germline ends. The CDR3 sequence is 13 residues long. CDR3 in amino acids: CASSLSEEDEQFF. CDR3 coding DNA: TGTGCCAGCAGTTTGTCCGAGGAGGATGAGCAGTTCTTC.

This rearrangement joins TRBV11-2 to TRBJ2-5, with a weak D call TRBD2 (7 bases). This CDR3 contains 15 residues. Germline V gene data show CDR1 as SGHAT and CDR2 as FQNNGV. The V gene lost 5 bases and the J gene lost 3 bases, with 16 bases spanning the gap. In DNA form, the CDR3 reads TGTGCCAGCAGCCTTAGAGGGGGGGAAAAAGAGACCCAGTACTTC. This encodes CASSLRGGEKETQYF.

The CDR3 region has the DNA TGTGCCAGCAGCCGAGGACAGTATGGCTACACCTTC. This encodes CASSRGQYGYTF. This sequence joins TRBV7-8 and TRBJ1-2; D may be TRBD1 (6 bases). Trimming shortened V by 5 bases and J by 5 bases, and 9 bases separated the two germline ends. This CDR3 has 12 residues. Per germline, CDR1 SGHVS and CDR2 FQNEAQ.

V and J are TRBV30 and TRBJ1-4; D is possibly TRBD1 (5 bases). Germline values: CDR1 GTSNPN, CDR2 SVGIG (reference sequence). V was trimmed by 3 bases and J by 5 bases, leaving 16 bases between them. The CDR3 covers 15 residues. For the CDR3, the DNA is TGTGCCTGGAGGGGGACGGGACTCCTCAATGAAAAACTGTTTTTT. Its translation is CAWRGTGLLNEKLFF. The full variable domain, in which reference TRBV30 and TRBJ1-4 provide the parts outside the CDR3, is SQTIHQWPATLVQPVGSPLSLECTVEGTSNPNLYWYRQAAGRGLQLLFYSVGIGQISSEVPQNLSASRPQDRQFILSSKKLLLSDSGFYLCAWRGTGLLNEKLFFGSGTQLSVL.

The rearrangement links TRBV7-8 to TRBJ2-2; 12 nucleotides line up with TRBD2. This CDR3 has 18 residues. CDR1 and CDR2 from the germline V gene are SGHVS and FQNEAQ. After removal of 2 bases from V and 6 bases from J, the junction contained 10 bases not matched to a gene. The CDR3 DNA reads TGTGCCAGCAGCTTAAGGGCTCTAGCGGGGGGGCCCCCCGGGGAGCTGTTTTTT. It yields the protein CASSLRALAGGPPGELFF.

This clone was seen a single time. V gene TRBV12-3 or TRBV12-4 combines with J gene TRBJ1-4; no clear D. V shed 3 bases and J shed 5 bases, with 1 base lying between them. The CDR3 contains 11 residues. Here the CDR3 reads CASSLNEKLFF. CDR3 coding DNA: TGTGCCAGCAGTTTGAATGAAAAACTGTTTTTT.

The chain employs TRBV19 and TRBJ1-5, with 11 bases lining up with TRBD1. The germline CDR1 and CDR2 sequences are LNHDA and SQIVND (reference sequence). The CDR3 runs to 15 residues. J lost 7 bases, V lost 7 bases, and 9 bases had no gene match. Here the CDR3 DNA reads TGTGCCAGTACCGCAGGGACAGGGGGAGGCCAGCCCCAGCATTTT. The encoded protein is CASTAGTGGGQPQHF.

The chain carries TRBV7-9 and TRBJ1-6; D is perhaps TRBD1 (6 bases). The CDR3 length is 17 residues. Germline lookup yields CDR1 SEHNR and CDR2 FQNEAQ (reference sequence). The ends were cut back, 4 bases at V and 7 bases at J, with 20 bases in the middle. DNA for the CDR3: TGTGCCAGCAGCTCAGTGCGCAGGGGCCAGGGGAATTCACCCCTCCACTTT. Translation: CASSSVRRGQGNSPLHF.

The genes are TRBV7-9 and TRBJ2-1; no reliable D call. Per the germline V gene, CDR1 is SEHNR and CDR2 is FQNEAQ (reference sequence). The germline V and J ends were trimmed by 3 bases and 10 bases, with 7 bases remaining between them. The CDR3 has 11 amino acids. CDR3 sequence reads: CASSFSREQFF. In DNA, the CDR3 is TGTGCCAGCAGCTTCTCGAGGGAGCAGTTCTTC.

This clone was observed a handful of times. The rearrangement uses TRBV19 and TRBJ2-7; 8 nucleotides agree with TRBD1. V shed 3 bases and J 1 base; nucleotides not matched to a gene: 5. The CDR3 is 15 amino acids. Germline values: CDR1 LNHDA, CDR2 SQIVND (reference sequence). Here the CDR3 reads CASSMSGTGSYEQYF. The DNA of the CDR3 is TGTGCCAGTAGTATGTCCGGGACAGGTTCCTACGAGCAGTACTTC.

The rearrangement joins TRBV6-2 or TRBV6-3 to TRBJ2-5; D not certain. Per germline, CDR1 MNHEY and CDR2 SVGEGT. CDR3 length: 12 amino acids. Trimming shortened V by 6 bases and J by 5 bases, and 10 bases separated the two germline ends. The CDR3 nucleotides are TGTGCCAGCAGCCCCCGTCATGAGACCCAGTACTTC. This sequence encodes CASSPRHETQYF.

The chain employs TRBV6-5 and TRBJ1-2, with TRBD1 matching 8 bases. The germline V gene encodes CDR1 MNHEY and CDR2 SVGAGI. The CDR3 extends over 15 amino acids. Trimming cost V 0 bases and J 6 bases; bases outside gene matches: 6. In DNA form, the CDR3 reads TGTGCCAGCAGTTACTCGATTACAGGGGGGGATGGCTACACCTTC. It codes for CASSYSITGGDGYTF.

The chain carries TRBV11-2 and TRBJ1-4; TRBD1 matches 11 bases. This CDR3 is 18 amino acids long. Unmatched junction bases numbered 5, after V lost 2 bases and J lost 0 bases. Per the germline V gene, CDR1 is SGHAT and CDR2 is FQNNGV. The CDR3 DNA reads TGTGCCAGCAGCTTATGGACAGGGGGCCGGGCAACTAATGAAAAACTGTTTTTT. This gives the protein CASSLWTGGRATNEKLFF.

This clone was found a few times. V is TRBV6-2 or TRBV6-3 and J is TRBJ1-5; D may be TRBD1 (5 bases). Trimming cost V 2 bases and J 2 bases, with 13 bases left between them. The germline gives CDR1 MNHEY, CDR2 SVGEGT. The CDR3 runs 16 residues. The CDR3 is CASSYPLGVGNQPQHF. CDR3 nucleotides: TGTGCCAGCAGTTACCCTTTAGGGGTTGGCAATCAGCCCCAGCATTTT.